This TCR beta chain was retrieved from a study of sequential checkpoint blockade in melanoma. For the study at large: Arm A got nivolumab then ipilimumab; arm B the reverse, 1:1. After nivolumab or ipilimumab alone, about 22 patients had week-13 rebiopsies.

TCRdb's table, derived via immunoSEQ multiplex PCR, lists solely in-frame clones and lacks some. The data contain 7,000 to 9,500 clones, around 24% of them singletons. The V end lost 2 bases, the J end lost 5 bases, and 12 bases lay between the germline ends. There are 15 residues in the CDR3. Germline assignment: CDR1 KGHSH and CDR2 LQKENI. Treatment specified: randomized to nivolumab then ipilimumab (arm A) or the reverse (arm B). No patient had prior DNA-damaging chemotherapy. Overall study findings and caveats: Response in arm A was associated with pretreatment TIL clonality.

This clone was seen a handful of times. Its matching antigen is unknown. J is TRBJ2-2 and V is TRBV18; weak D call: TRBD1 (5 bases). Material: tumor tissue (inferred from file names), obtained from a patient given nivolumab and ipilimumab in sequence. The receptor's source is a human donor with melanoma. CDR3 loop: CASSPAQDGTGELFF. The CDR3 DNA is TGTGCCAGCTCACCAGCACAGGACGGAACCGGGGAGCTGTTTTTT.